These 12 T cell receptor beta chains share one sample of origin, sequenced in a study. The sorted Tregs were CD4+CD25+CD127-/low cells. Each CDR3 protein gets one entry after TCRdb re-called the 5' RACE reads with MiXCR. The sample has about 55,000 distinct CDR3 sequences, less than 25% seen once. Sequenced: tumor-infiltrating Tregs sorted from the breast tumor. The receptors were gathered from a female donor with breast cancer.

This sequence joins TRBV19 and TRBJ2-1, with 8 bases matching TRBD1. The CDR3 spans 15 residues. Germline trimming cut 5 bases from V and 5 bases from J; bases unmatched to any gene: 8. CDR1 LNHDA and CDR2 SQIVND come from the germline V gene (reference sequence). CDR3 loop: CASSSWDRSDNEQFF. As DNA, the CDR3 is TGTGCCAGTAGTTCATGGGACAGGAGCGACAATGAGCAGTTCTTC. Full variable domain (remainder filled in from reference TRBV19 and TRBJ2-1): DGGITQSPKYLFRKEGQNVTLSCEQNLNHDAMYWYRQDPGQGLRLIYYSQIVNDFQKGDIAEGYSVSREKKESFPLTVTSAQKNPTAFYLCASSSWDRSDNEQFFGPGTRLTVL.

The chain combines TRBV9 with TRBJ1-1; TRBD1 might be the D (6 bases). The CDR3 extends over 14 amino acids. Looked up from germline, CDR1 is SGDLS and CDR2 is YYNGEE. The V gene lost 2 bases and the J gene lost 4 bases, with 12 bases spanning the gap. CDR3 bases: TGTGCCAGCAGCGTTTCAGGGGATGGCACTGAAGCTTTCTTT. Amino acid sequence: CASSVSGDGTEAFF.

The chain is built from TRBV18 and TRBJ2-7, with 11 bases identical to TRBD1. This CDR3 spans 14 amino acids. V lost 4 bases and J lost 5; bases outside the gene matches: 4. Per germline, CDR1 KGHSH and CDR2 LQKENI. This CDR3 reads CASSQGQGADEQYF. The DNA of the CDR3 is TGTGCCAGCTCACAAGGACAGGGGGCGGACGAGCAGTACTTC.

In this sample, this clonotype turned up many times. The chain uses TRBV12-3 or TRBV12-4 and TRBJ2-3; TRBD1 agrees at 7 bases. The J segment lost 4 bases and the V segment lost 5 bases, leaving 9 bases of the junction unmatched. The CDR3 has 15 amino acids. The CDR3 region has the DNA TGTGCCAGCAGTCGAGGGGGCCGCGGAGCAGATACGCAGTATTTT. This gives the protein CASSRGGRGADTQYF.

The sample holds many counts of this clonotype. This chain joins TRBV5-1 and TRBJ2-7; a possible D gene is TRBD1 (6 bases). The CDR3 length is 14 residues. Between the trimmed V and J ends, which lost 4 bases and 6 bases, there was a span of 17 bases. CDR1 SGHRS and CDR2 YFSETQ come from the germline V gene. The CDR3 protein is CASSLGTTSAEQYF. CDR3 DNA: TGCGCCAGCAGCCTTGGGACAACATCCGCCGAGCAGTACTTC. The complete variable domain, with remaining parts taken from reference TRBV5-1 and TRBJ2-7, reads KAGVTQTPRYLIKTRGQQVTLSCSPISGHRSVSWYQQTPGQGLQFLFEYFSETQRNKGNFPGRFSGRQFSNSRSEMNVSTLELGDSALYLCASSLGTTSAEQYFGPGTRLTVT.

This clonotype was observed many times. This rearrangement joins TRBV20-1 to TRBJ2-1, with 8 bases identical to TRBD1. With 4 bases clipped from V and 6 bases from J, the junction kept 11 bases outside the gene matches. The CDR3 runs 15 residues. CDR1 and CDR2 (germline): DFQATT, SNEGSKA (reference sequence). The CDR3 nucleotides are TGCAGTGCTACACCCGGGACAGGAGGTAGCAATGAGCAGTTCTTC. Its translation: CSATPGTGGSNEQFF.

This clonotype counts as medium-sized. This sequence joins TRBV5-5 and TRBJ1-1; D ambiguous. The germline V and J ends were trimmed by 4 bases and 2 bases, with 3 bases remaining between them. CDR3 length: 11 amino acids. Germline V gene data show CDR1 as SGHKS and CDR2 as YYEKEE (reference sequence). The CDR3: CASSINTEAFF. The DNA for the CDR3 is TGTGCCAGCAGCATTAACACTGAAGCTTTCTTT.

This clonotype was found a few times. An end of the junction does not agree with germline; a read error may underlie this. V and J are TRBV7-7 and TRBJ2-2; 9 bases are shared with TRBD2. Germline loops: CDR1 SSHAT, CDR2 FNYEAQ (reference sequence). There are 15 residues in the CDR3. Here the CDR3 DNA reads TGTGCTAGCAGCCCTAGCGGGACCCGGGCCGGGGAGCTGTTTTTT. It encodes CASSPSGTRAGELFF.

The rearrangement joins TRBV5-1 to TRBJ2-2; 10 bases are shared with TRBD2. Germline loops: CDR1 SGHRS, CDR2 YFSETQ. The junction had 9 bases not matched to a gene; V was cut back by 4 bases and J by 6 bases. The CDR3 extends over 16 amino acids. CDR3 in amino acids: CASSPRLAGEAGELFF. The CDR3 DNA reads TGCGCCAGCAGCCCTCGGCTAGCGGGAGAGGCCGGGGAGCTGTTTTTT.

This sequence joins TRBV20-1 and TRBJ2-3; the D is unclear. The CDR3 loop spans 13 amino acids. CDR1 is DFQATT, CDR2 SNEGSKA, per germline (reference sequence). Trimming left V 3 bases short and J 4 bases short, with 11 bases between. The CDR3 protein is CSARTPGADTQYF. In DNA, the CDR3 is TGCAGTGCTAGGACCCCCGGCGCAGATACGCAGTATTTT.

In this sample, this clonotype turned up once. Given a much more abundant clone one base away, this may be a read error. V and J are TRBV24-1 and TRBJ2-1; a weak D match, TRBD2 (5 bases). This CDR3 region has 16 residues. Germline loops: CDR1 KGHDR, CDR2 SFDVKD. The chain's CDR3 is CATRDFGLSAYNEQFF. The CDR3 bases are TGTGCCACCCGTGATTTTGGGCTTAGCGCCTACAATGAGCAGTTCTTC.

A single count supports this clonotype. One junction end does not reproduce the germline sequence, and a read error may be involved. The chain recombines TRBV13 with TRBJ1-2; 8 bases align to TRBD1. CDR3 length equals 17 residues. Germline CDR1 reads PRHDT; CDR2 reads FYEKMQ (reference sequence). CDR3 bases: TGTGCCAGCAGCTCCCTCCGAGATGCAGGGGGCGCGAGAGGCTACATCTTC. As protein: CASSSLRDAGGARGYIF. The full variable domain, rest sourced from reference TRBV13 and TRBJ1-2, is AAGVIQSPRHLIKEKRETATLKCYPIPRHDTVYWYQQGPGQDPQFLISFYEKMQSDKGSIPDRFSAQQFSDYHSELNMSSLELGDSALYFCASSSLRDAGGARGYIFGSGTRLTVV.